One and the same sample provided the 32 T cell receptor beta chains below, sequenced in a study of cytomegalovirus exposure and HLA in healthy donors. Both 60 Vbeta primers and 13 Jbeta primers went into the PCR. Only in-frame clones appear in the TCRdb table, and some are missing; sequencing was by immunoSEQ multiplex PCR. Among about 180,000 clones listed, 77% were seen once. The material sequenced was PBMCs. The receptors come from a man between 18 and 35 years old in good health and CMV-seronegative.

The chain has TRBV6-1 and TRBJ2-7, with TRBD2 identical over 8 bases. The CDR3 is made up of 13 amino acids. V shed 9 bases, J shed 3 bases, and the junction held 7 bases outside the gene matches. The germline gives CDR1 MNHNS, CDR2 SASEGT. CDR3 amino acids: CARAGLVGYEQYF. CDR3 nucleotide sequence: TGTGCCAGGGCGGGACTAGTAGGCTACGAGCAGTACTTC.

DNA for the CDR3: TGTGCCAGCAGTTCTCCGGGACAGACCACCTACGAGCAGTACTTC. It codes for CASSSPGQTTYEQYF. The chain combines TRBV27 with TRBJ2-7; 7 bases agree with TRBD1. The J segment lost 2 bases and the V segment lost 4 bases, leaving 8 bases of the junction unmatched. In germline, CDR1 is MNHEY, CDR2 SMNVEV (reference sequence). The CDR3 spans 15 residues.

This sequence joins TRBV18 and TRBJ1-1, with D hard to call. Per the germline V gene, CDR1 is KGHSH and CDR2 is LQKENI. There are 14 residues in the CDR3. The ends were cut back, 2 bases at V and 0 bases at J, with 7 bases in the middle. The CDR3 bases are TGTGCCAGCTCACCATGGGCCCTGAACACTGAAGCTTTCTTT. It codes for CASSPWALNTEAFF.

The V call is TRBV10-1, the J call TRBJ2-6; perhaps TRBD1 as D (6 bases). CDR1 is WNHNN and CDR2 is SYGVQD in the germline V gene (reference sequence). Trimming left V 0 bases short and J 4 bases short, with 16 bases between. CDR3 size: 18 residues. The CDR3 bases are TGCGCCAGCAGTGAGTCTATAACAGGGTTCTCGGGGGCCAACGTCCTGACTTTC. It encodes CASSESITGFSGANVLTF.

DNA for the CDR3: TGTGCCAGCAGCTATTTTCCCGGGACTAGCGGATACAATGAGCAGTTCTTC. The encoded protein is CASSYFPGTSGYNEQFF. The rearrangement uses TRBV7-6 and TRBJ2-1; 11 nucleotides line up with TRBD2. In germline, CDR1 is SGHVS, CDR2 FNYEAQ. V was pared by 4 bases and J by 4 bases, with 9 bases of the junction left unmatched. The CDR3 contains 17 residues.

The chain is built from TRBV27 and TRBJ2-7, with D maybe TRBD2 (6 bases). The V gene lost 5 bases and the J gene lost 4 bases, with 12 bases spanning the gap. Germline values: CDR1 MNHEY, CDR2 SMNVEV (reference sequence). This CDR3 contains 13 residues. The CDR3 loop is CASSVSGGYEQYF. Written as DNA, the CDR3 is TGTGCCAGCAGTGTGTCAGGAGGGTACGAGCAGTACTTC.

This clone has a handful of counts. V and J are TRBV19 and TRBJ2-1; 11 bases are shared with TRBD2. The V gene's germline CDR1 is LNHDA and CDR2 SQIVND (reference sequence). The CDR3 contains 15 residues. J was trimmed by 4 bases and V by 6 bases; bases with no gene match: 5. CDR3 loop: CASRAVAGGYNEQFF. The DNA for the CDR3 is TGTGCCAGTAGGGCGGTAGCGGGAGGGTACAATGAGCAGTTCTTC.

The chain uses TRBV7-3 and TRBJ2-2; 9 positions agree with TRBD1. The V gene end was trimmed by 5 bases and the J gene end by 7 bases; junction bases not matched to a gene: 14. The CDR3 is made up of 17 amino acids. Germline V gene data show CDR1 as SGHTA and CDR2 as FQGTGA. In nucleotides, the CDR3 is TGTGCCAGCAGCCCGCAACCCGGGACAGGGTTGCACGGGGAGCTGTTTTTT. Amino acids: CASSPQPGTGLHGELFF.

CDR3 DNA: TGTGCCAGCTACGGAGGGGACGATACGCAGTATTTT. Its protein is CASYGGDDTQYF. The chain joins TRBV18 to TRBJ2-3; D is perhaps TRBD2 (6 bases). Trimming removed 7 bases from V and 6 bases from J, with 11 bases in between. The CDR3 is 12 residues long. CDR1 is KGHSH, CDR2 LQKENI, per germline.

V and J are TRBV4-1 and TRBJ1-4, with a possible D match to TRBD1 (6 bases). Per the germline V gene, CDR1 is MGHRA and CDR2 is YSYEKL. The CDR3 length is 15 residues. The ends were cut back, 1 base at V and 4 bases at J, with 10 bases in the middle. The CDR3 is CASSQVTGLNEKLFF. For the CDR3, the DNA is TGCGCCAGCAGCCAAGTAACAGGGCTTAATGAAAAACTGTTTTTT.

The chain joins TRBV15 to TRBJ2-1; possibly TRBD2 for D (6 bases). The CDR3 has 17 amino acids. The V gene lost 5 bases and the J gene lost 7 bases, with 24 bases spanning the gap. Germline V gives CDR1 LNHNV, CDR2 YYDKDF (reference sequence). CDR3 bases: TGTGCCACCAGCCTCCTGAACGTTTGGGGAGGTTTGAATGAGCAGTTCTTC. This sequence encodes CATSLLNVWGGLNEQFF. The full variable domain, completed using reference TRBV15 and TRBJ2-1, is DAMVIQNPRYQVTQFGKPVTLSCSQTLNHNVMYWYQQKSSQAPKLLFHYYDKDFNNEADTPDNFQSRRPNTSFCFLDIRSPGLGDTAMYLCATSLLNVWGGLNEQFFGPGTRLTVL.

The rearrangement links TRBV6-6 to TRBJ2-7; 7 bases match TRBD2. The CDR3 totals 14 residues. Germline values: CDR1 MNHNY, CDR2 SVGAGI (reference sequence). The ends lost 7 bases at V and 3 bases at J; junction bases unmatched: 9. CDR3 DNA sequence: TGTGCCAGCACCTACCCGGGAGGCCACTACGAGCAGTACTTC. Amino acid sequence: CASTYPGGHYEQYF.

The J gene is TRBJ1-2, the V gene TRBV9, with D possibly matching TRBD1 (6 bases). V lost 0 bases, J lost 5 bases, and 17 bases lay in between. The CDR3 is 16 amino acids. Germline lookup yields CDR1 SGDLS and CDR2 YYNGEE. This CDR3 reads CASSVGVGGQTYGYTF. CDR3 sequence (DNA): TGTGCCAGCAGCGTAGGGGTTGGAGGACAGACGTATGGCTACACCTTC. Complete variable domain (other parts from reference TRBV9 and TRBJ1-2): DSGVTQTPKHLITATGQRVTLRCSPRSGDLSVYWYQQSLDQGLQFLIQYYNGEERAKGNILERFSAQQFPDLHSELNLSSLELGDSALYFCASSVGVGGQTYGYTFGSGTRLTVV.

This clone was counted a single time. V usage is TRBV4-1 and J usage is TRBJ2-7; tentatively, D is TRBD2 (6 bases). The CDR3 sequence is 13 residues long. Germline CDR1 reads MGHRA; CDR2 reads YSYEKL. Between the trimmed V and J ends, which lost 2 bases and 7 bases, there was a span of 12 bases. This CDR3 is CASSQFLGREQYF. The CDR3 DNA sequence: TGCGCCAGCAGCCAATTTCTGGGGAGGGAGCAGTACTTC.

J is TRBJ2-1 and V is TRBV7-9; the match to TRBD2 covers 8 bases. CDR1 is SEHNR and CDR2 is FQNEAQ in the germline V gene (reference sequence). After removal of 5 bases from V and 7 bases from J, the junction contained 10 bases not matched to a gene. CDR3 size: 15 residues. As DNA, the CDR3 is TGTGCCAGCAGCCAAACGGGGGGGGCTAGTAATGAGCAGTTCTTC. Translated: CASSQTGGASNEQFF.

J is TRBJ2-7 and V is TRBV6-1; the match to TRBD2 covers 12 bases. Germline V gene sequence: CDR1 MNHNS, CDR2 SASEGT. J gave up 1 base and V 6 bases, and 4 bases lay outside the gene matches. The CDR3 consists of 15 residues. The CDR3 DNA follows: TGTGCCAGCAGCCGACTAGCGGGAGTTTCCTACGAGCAGTACTTC. Amino acids: CASSRLAGVSYEQYF.

This clone was detected only a few times. The chain employs TRBV30 and TRBJ1-6; 10 bases agree with TRBD1. Germline CDR1 reads GTSNPN; CDR2 reads SVGIG (reference sequence). With V trimmed by 3 bases and J by 9 bases, 8 bases remained unmatched. There are 15 residues in the CDR3. In DNA, the CDR3 is TGTGCCTGGAGCCTGACAGGGGGCATTAGTTCACCCCTCCACTTT. This encodes CAWSLTGGISSPLHF.

The chain links TRBV6-6 to TRBJ2-5; 13 bases are a match to TRBD2. There are 16 residues in the CDR3. Germline assignment: CDR1 MNHNY and CDR2 SVGAGI (reference sequence). Losses at the gene ends were 5 bases for V and 11 bases for J; bases not matched to a gene: 14. CDR3 sequence: CASSVRATSGRWEQYF. CDR3 DNA sequence: TGTGCCAGCAGTGTAAGGGCGACTAGCGGGAGGTGGGAGCAGTACTTC.

The rearrangement joins TRBV4-1 to TRBJ2-1; TRBD2 aligns across 14 bases. V lost 0 bases to trimming and J lost 5 bases; unmatched junction nucleotides: 6. The CDR3 has 18 amino acids. CDR1 is MGHRA, CDR2 YSYEKL, per germline. The CDR3 DNA is TGCGCCAGCAGCCAAGAGGAGGGGACTAGCGGGAGAAACAATGAGCAGTTCTTC. Its translation is CASSQEEGTSGRNNEQFF.

This clone has only one observation. This chain joins TRBV10-3 and TRBJ2-6; D remains unclear. V was trimmed by 3 bases and J by 1 base, leaving 10 bases between them. Germline V CDR1 and CDR2: ENHRY, SYGVKD. This CDR3 is built from 16 residues. CDR3 DNA sequence: TGTGCCATCAGTGAATCCGCGGAATCTGGGGCCAACGTCCTGACTTTC. Protein sequence: CAISESAESGANVLTF.

The chain recombines TRBV19 with TRBJ1-6; D is uncertain. The CDR3 length is 13 residues. V was cut by 3 bases and J by 10 bases, with 10 bases left in between. Germline V gene data show CDR1 as LNHDA and CDR2 as SQIVND (reference sequence). The CDR3 sequence is CASSMAGGSPLHF. In DNA form, the CDR3 reads TGTGCCAGTAGTATGGCGGGAGGCTCACCCCTCCACTTT.

The DNA for the CDR3 is TGTGCCAGCAGCTTGACAGGGGGTAACTATGGCTACACCTTC. Its protein is CASSLTGGNYGYTF. The gene calls are TRBV7-9 and TRBJ1-2; 9 bases line up with TRBD1. Trimming at V came to 3 bases and at J to 1 base, leaving 0 bases not matched to a gene. The CDR3 sequence is 14 residues long. Per the germline V gene, CDR1 is SEHNR and CDR2 is FQNEAQ (reference sequence).

V usage is TRBV4-3 and J usage is TRBJ2-5; 11 positions match TRBD1. Germline assignment: CDR1 LGHNA and CDR2 YSLEER. This CDR3 is 16 amino acids long. The V gene end was trimmed by 3 bases and the J gene end by 5 bases; junction bases not matched to a gene: 8. DNA for the CDR3: TGCGCCAGCAGCCAGGGGGGACAGGGGGGTCACGAGACCCAGTACTTC. This gives the protein CASSQGGQGGHETQYF.

This clone appeared once. The genes are TRBV7-2 and TRBJ2-2, with D possibly TRBD1 on 5 matching bases. Trimming removed 1 base from V and 2 bases from J, with 11 bases in between. This CDR3 spans 16 amino acids. CDR1 is SGHTA and CDR2 is FQGNSA in the germline V gene. The CDR3 DNA sequence: TGTGCCAGCAGCTTAGAGGTGACAGTTAACACCGGGGAGCTGTTTTTT. It codes for CASSLEVTVNTGELFF.

The chain is built from TRBV19 and TRBJ2-2, with D unclear. Per the germline V gene, CDR1 is LNHDA and CDR2 is SQIVND (reference sequence). The CDR3 totals 14 residues. Trimming pared 5 bases from V and 4 bases from J, leaving 11 bases between. The CDR3 nucleotides read TGTGCCAGTAGTCCTTCGGTCCTCACCGGGGAGCTGTTTTTT. Its translation: CASSPSVLTGELFF.

The chain combines TRBV6-1 with TRBJ2-7; 7 positions agree with TRBD1. Losses at the gene ends were 5 bases for V and 5 bases for J; bases not matched to a gene: 6. The CDR3 runs 13 residues. Germline lookup yields CDR1 MNHNS and CDR2 SASEGT. The CDR3 nucleotides read TGTGCCAGCAGTTCGACAGGGTCTCACGAGCAGTACTTC. Its protein product is CASSSTGSHEQYF.

The rearrangement joins TRBV7-2 to TRBJ1-4; D perhaps matches TRBD1 (6 bases). The CDR3 has 16 residues. Germline V gives CDR1 SGHTA, CDR2 FQGNSA. V was clipped by 3 bases and J by 6 bases, with 17 bases between them. The CDR3 here is CASSFRGGGTYEKLFF. The CDR3 nucleotides read TGTGCCAGCAGCTTTAGGGGGGGAGGGACCTATGAAAAACTGTTTTTT.

This clone was counted between two and nine times. This chain uses TRBV6-6 with TRBJ2-7; 8 positions match TRBD2. Losses at the gene ends were 6 bases for V and 6 bases for J; bases not matched to a gene: 4. The CDR3 extends over 12 amino acids. Germline V gene sequence: CDR1 MNHNY, CDR2 SVGAGI (reference sequence). The CDR3 region has the DNA TGTGCCAGCAGCCGGACTAGCAGCGAGCAGTACTTC. Its protein product is CASSRTSSEQYF.

The chain combines TRBV5-1 with TRBJ2-2, with 10 bases matching TRBD1. V shed 3 bases and J 2 bases; nucleotides not matched to a gene: 10. The CDR3 length is 18 residues. The germline CDR1 and CDR2 sequences are SGHRS and YFSETQ. CDR3 sequence: CASSSKPGTGVNTGELFF. DNA for the CDR3: TGCGCCAGCAGCTCGAAACCCGGGACAGGGGTTAACACCGGGGAGCTGTTTTTT.

This chain uses TRBV2 with TRBJ2-1; possible D gene TRBD1, 5 bases. The germline CDR1 and CDR2 sequences are SNHLY and FYNNEI. V shed 3 bases and J shed 6 bases, with 15 bases lying between them. The CDR3 sequence is 15 residues long. CDR3 sequence (DNA): TGTGCCAGCAGTGATGCGGACAAATTTACCAATGAGCAGTTCTTC. Encoded protein: CASSDADKFTNEQFF. Looking up the rest from reference TRBV2 and TRBJ2-1 gives the full variable domain: EPEVTQTPSHQVTQMGQEVILRCVPISNHLYFYWYRQILGQKVEFLVSFYNNEISEKSEIFDDQFSVERPDGSNFTLKIRSTKLEDSAMYFCASSDADKFTNEQFFGPGTRLTVL.

The chain has TRBV9 and TRBJ2-1; D may be TRBD2 (7 bases). This CDR3 is built from 15 residues. Germline V gene sequence: CDR1 SGDLS, CDR2 YYNGEE. The V end lost 4 bases, the J end lost 8 bases, and 19 bases lay between the germline ends. CDR3 bases: TGTGCCAGCAGCTTGGGGGGGGGCGTTGGGGATGAGCAGTTCTTC. It encodes CASSLGGGVGDEQFF. The full variable domain, rest sourced from reference TRBV9 and TRBJ2-1, is DSGVTQTPKHLITATGQRVTLRCSPRSGDLSVYWYQQSLDQGLQFLIQYYNGEERAKGNILERFSAQQFPDLHSELNLSSLELGDSALYFCASSLGGGVGDEQFFGPGTRLTVL.

The rearrangement joins TRBV4-2 to TRBJ2-1, with D possibly TRBD1 on 6 matching bases. CDR1 and CDR2 (germline): LGHNA, YNFKEQ. The CDR3 covers 16 residues. The V end lost 1 base, the J end lost 7 bases, and 17 bases lay between the germline ends. CDR3 coding DNA: TGTGCCAGCAGCCAAGCGGTTTTCGGGCAGGGGAATGAGCAGTTCTTC. Protein product: CASSQAVFGQGNEQFF.